The 23 T cell receptor beta chains below come from one sample, sequenced in a study of human T cells and chemical hapten exposure. Stated time point: healthy volunteer bleed at 2 weeks. The total RNA was obtained from whole blood that was not fractionated. TCRdb processed the RACE reads anew with MiXCR; each CDR3 protein has one entry. The profile covers under 95,000 distinct CDR3 sequences, with just under 9% appearing a single time and about 3.1% taken by the ten largest. Sequencing was carried out using whole blood. These receptors were taken from a female donor in good health. Some clones in this sample may be carry-over from other donors' samples.

This clonotype has only a few counts. This sequence joins TRBV12-3 or TRBV12-4 and TRBJ2-2, with D perhaps matching TRBD2 (5 bases). Trimming cost V 3 bases and J 2 bases, with 10 bases left between them. This CDR3 region has 15 residues. CDR3 residues: CASSFYGSNTGELFF. The CDR3 DNA reads as TGTGCCAGCAGTTTTTATGGGAGTAACACCGGGGAGCTGTTTTTT.

The rearrangement uses TRBV6-2 or TRBV6-3 and TRBJ2-2; 8 bases are shared with TRBD1. CDR3 length: 15 amino acids. The trim removed 5 bases at V and 1 base at J, leaving 3 bases unmatched. Germline-derived CDR1 and CDR2 are MNHEY and SVGEGT. The chain's CDR3 is CASSTGGLNTGELFF. DNA for the CDR3: TGTGCCAGCAGTACAGGGGGATTGAACACCGGGGAGCTGTTTTTT.

CDR3 in DNA: TGTGCCAGCAGCCAACCCGGGGAGGGCGGCACAGATACGCAGTATTTT. Amino acids: CASSQPGEGGTDTQYF. This sequence joins TRBV13 and TRBJ2-3; 7 positions agree with TRBD2. Looked up from germline, CDR1 is PRHDT and CDR2 is FYEKMQ (reference sequence). J gave up 1 base and V 5 bases, and 9 bases lay outside the gene matches. The CDR3 covers 16 residues.

The rearrangement uses TRBV6-1 and TRBJ2-7; no definite D call. Germline V gene lookup returns CDR1 MNHNS and CDR2 SASEGT. V was shortened by 2 bases and J by 2 bases, with 7 bases between the two germline ends. There are 13 residues in the CDR3. In DNA, the CDR3 is TGTGCCAGCAGTGAACTCCTTCCCTACGAGCAGTACTTC. Translation: CASSELLPYEQYF.

In its sample, this clonotype was seen many times. V and J are TRBV20-1 and TRBJ1-1; possibly TRBD1 for D (5 bases). Germline V lookup: CDR1 DFQATT, CDR2 SNEGSKA (reference sequence). Trimming stripped 1 base from V and 0 bases from J, with 9 bases between. The CDR3 covers 14 residues. CDR3 residues: CSARGGVLNTEAFF. The CDR3 bases are TGCAGTGCTAGAGGAGGGGTTCTGAACACTGAAGCTTTCTTT.

This clonotype has more than one count but fewer than ten. The chain combines TRBV6-6 with TRBJ2-5; no reliable D call. V lost 2 bases and J lost 4, with 5 bases in between. The germline V gene encodes CDR1 MNHNY and CDR2 SVGAGI (reference sequence). The CDR3 totals 12 residues. CDR3 in amino acids: CASSYGLETQYF. CDR3 nucleotides: TGTGCCAGCAGTTACGGATTAGAGACCCAGTACTTC.

The J gene is TRBJ1-1, the V gene TRBV3-1; 9 nucleotides align to TRBD1. The CDR3 totals 19 residues. After removal of 2 bases from V and 2 bases from J, the junction contained 15 bases not matched to a gene. Looked up from germline, CDR1 is LGHDT and CDR2 is YNNKEL (reference sequence). DNA of the CDR3: TGTGCCAGCAGCCAATACCGGGGGACAGGGCGAACAGCCAACACTGAAGCTTTCTTT. It translates to CASSQYRGTGRTANTEAFF.

The chain links TRBV15 to TRBJ2-2; D perhaps matches TRBD2 (6 bases). The CDR3 contains 15 residues. Germline CDR1 is LNHNV and CDR2 is YYDKDF (reference sequence). The V gene lost 1 base and the J gene lost 8 bases, with 14 bases spanning the gap. DNA for the CDR3: TGTGCCACCAGCAGAGGGAGGGACCCTCAGGGGGAGCTGTTTTTT. Its translation is CATSRGRDPQGELFF.

In this sample, this clonotype turned up many times. V gene TRBV9 combines with J gene TRBJ2-7; unclear D gene. CDR3 length: 14 residues. Between the trimmed V and J ends, which lost 0 bases and 3 bases, there was a span of 10 bases. CDR1 and CDR2 (germline): SGDLS, YYNGEE. This CDR3 reads CASSVEPISYEQYF. The DNA of the CDR3 is TGTGCCAGCAGCGTAGAGCCCATAAGCTACGAGCAGTACTTC.

This clonotype was picked up a small number of times. The chain recombines TRBV24-1 with TRBJ2-2; D is unresolved. The CDR3 is 12 residues long. The V gene's germline CDR1 is KGHDR and CDR2 SFDVKD. Deletions cut 1 base from V and 7 bases from J, with 3 bases between. The CDR3 coding sequence is TGTGCCACCAGTGATTTTGTCGGGGAGCTGTTTTTT. Translating gives CATSDFVGELFF.

In this sample, this clonotype turned up a few times. V is TRBV28 and J is TRBJ1-4; a possible D gene is TRBD1 (5 bases). In germline, CDR1 is MDHEN, CDR2 SYDVKM. This CDR3 is built from 13 residues. Trimming removed 5 bases at V and 8 bases at J, with 12 bases between. CDR3 sequence: CASSLGGEEKLFF. The CDR3 DNA sequence: TGTGCCAGCAGTCTGGGAGGGGAGGAAAAACTGTTTTTT.

The CDR3 coding sequence is TGTGCCAGCAGTTACCCCGGGATCTCCTACAATGAGCAGTTCTTC. Translated: CASSYPGISYNEQFF. V and J are TRBV28 and TRBJ2-1, with a possible D match to TRBD2 (5 bases). V gave up 4 bases and J gave up 0 bases, with 10 bases separating them. The CDR3 is 15 residues long. CDR1 and CDR2 (germline): MDHEN, SYDVKM.

The sample holds a few counts of this clonotype. The gene calls are TRBV7-9 and TRBJ2-7, with D perhaps matching TRBD1 or TRBD2 (5 bases each). CDR3 length equals 15 residues. Germline V gene lookup returns CDR1 SEHNR and CDR2 FQNEAQ (reference sequence). Between the trimmed V and J ends, which lost 5 bases and 2 bases, there was a span of 16 bases. The CDR3 DNA reads as TGTGCCAGCAGCACCCCCGGGGACGAACCCTACGAGCAGTACTTC. It specifies CASSTPGDEPYEQYF.

This clonotype was detected ten times or more. The chain uses TRBV20-1 and TRBJ2-3; 10 bases are a match to TRBD2. Germline CDR1 and CDR2: DFQATT and SNEGSKA (reference sequence). The CDR3 extends over 14 amino acids. This CDR3 is CSSPLAGVGDTQYF. The DNA for the CDR3 is TGCAGCTCCCCCCTAGCGGGAGTAGGGGATACGCAGTATTTT.

This clonotype has a handful of counts. V usage is TRBV7-2 and J usage is TRBJ2-7; possible D gene TRBD2, 6 bases. V was shortened by 6 bases and J by 1 base, with 16 bases between the two germline ends. Germline V lookup: CDR1 SGHTA, CDR2 FQGNSA. CDR3 size: 15 residues. CDR3 coding DNA: TGTGCCAGCAGGCCAAACCGGGACTTATCCTACGAGCAGTACTTC. Translating it yields CASRPNRDLSYEQYF. The full variable domain, its missing parts supplied by reference TRBV7-2 and TRBJ2-7, is GAGVSQSPSNKVTEKGKDVELRCDPISGHTALYWYRQSLGQGLEFLIYFQGNSAPDKSGLPSDRFSAERTGGSVSTLTIQRTQQEDSAVYLCASRPNRDLSYEQYFGPGTRLTVT.

The chain couples TRBV9 to TRBJ1-1; D gene ambiguous. Germline CDR1 is SGDLS and CDR2 is YYNGEE. Deletions cut 1 base from V and 2 bases from J, with 18 bases between. CDR3 length equals 17 residues. CDR3: CASSVSWRSGVNTEAFF. CDR3 nucleotides: TGTGCCAGCAGCGTAAGTTGGAGGTCAGGAGTAAACACTGAAGCTTTCTTT.

This clonotype appeared a few times. The CDR3 DNA is TGTGCCAGCAGTTTTAGGGCAGATGAAAAACTGTTTTTT. Protein: CASSFRADEKLFF. The gene calls are TRBV27 and TRBJ1-4; the D is unclear. Trimming pared 3 bases from V and 6 bases from J, leaving 8 bases between. The CDR3 covers 13 residues. Germline lookup yields CDR1 MNHEY and CDR2 SMNVEV (reference sequence).

V is TRBV20-1 and J is TRBJ1-1, with D uncertain. Trimming pared 1 base from V and 5 bases from J, leaving 11 bases between. The CDR3 has 13 amino acids. The germline V gene has CDR1 DFQATT and CDR2 SNEGSKA (reference sequence). CDR3 protein: CSARAGVGTEAFF. Here the CDR3 DNA reads TGCAGTGCTAGAGCCGGGGTGGGAACTGAAGCTTTCTTT.

This clonotype was found a few times. V usage is TRBV21-1 and J usage is TRBJ1-1. TRBV21-1 is designated a pseudogene. The CDR3 length is 11 residues. CDR3 sequence: CASNLSIKAFF. The CDR3 DNA sequence: TGTGCCAGCAACTTAAGTATTAAAGCTTTCTTT.

This clonotype was seen a few times. The chain links TRBV28 to TRBJ2-7; D is unresolved. Trimming removed 6 bases at V and 2 bases at J, with 11 bases between. Per the germline V gene, CDR1 is MDHEN and CDR2 is SYDVKM. The CDR3 has 13 amino acids. CDR3 amino acids: CASREVSAYEQYF. Written as DNA, the CDR3 is TGTGCCAGCAGAGAGGTCTCAGCCTACGAGCAGTACTTC.

Comment on this clonotype: This may be a read error: a much more frequent sequence differs by one nucleotide. The V gene is TRBV28, the J gene TRBJ2-1; unclear D gene. Trimming shortened V by 1 base and J by 15 bases, and 19 bases separated the two germline ends. Germline CDR1 and CDR2: MDHEN and SYDVKM. The CDR3 sequence is 14 residues long. CDR3 region: CASSLLGSNSPWFF. In DNA form, the CDR3 reads TGTGCCAGCAGTTTATTGGGTTCGAACAGCCCTTGGTTCTTC.

This clonotype was counted only a few times. The chain joins TRBV7-2 to TRBJ2-3, with 8 bases that match TRBD1. Germline V lookup: CDR1 SGHTA, CDR2 FQGNSA. After removal of 2 bases from V and 3 bases from J, the junction contained 10 bases not matched to a gene. The length of the CDR3 is 17 residues. CDR3 bases: TGTGCCAGCAGCTTAATGAGGGGAACAGGGGGGACAGATACGCAGTATTTT. It is translated as CASSLMRGTGGTDTQYF.

Regarding this clonotype: One junction end disagrees with the germline gene, perhaps due to a read error. The chain joins TRBV20-1 to TRBJ2-7; either TRBD1 or TRBD2 may supply D (5 bases each). Germline values: CDR1 DFQATT, CDR2 SNEGSKA (reference sequence). The CDR3 sequence is 10 residues long. The CDR3 nucleotides read TGCAGTGCTAAACCGGGACCACCCATCTTC. Its protein is CSAKPGPPIF.